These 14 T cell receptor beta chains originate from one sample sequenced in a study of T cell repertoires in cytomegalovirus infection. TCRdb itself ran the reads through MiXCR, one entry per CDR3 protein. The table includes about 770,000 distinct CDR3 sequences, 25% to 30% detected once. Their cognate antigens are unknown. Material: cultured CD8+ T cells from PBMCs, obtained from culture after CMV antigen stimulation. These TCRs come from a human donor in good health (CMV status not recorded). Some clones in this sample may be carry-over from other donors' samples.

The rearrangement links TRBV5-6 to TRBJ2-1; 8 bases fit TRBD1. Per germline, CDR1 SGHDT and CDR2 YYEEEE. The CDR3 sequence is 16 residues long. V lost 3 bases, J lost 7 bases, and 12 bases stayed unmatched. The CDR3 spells CASSYGTGQVVNEQFF. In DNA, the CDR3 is TGTGCCAGCAGCTACGGGACGGGACAGGTCGTAAATGAGCAGTTCTTC.

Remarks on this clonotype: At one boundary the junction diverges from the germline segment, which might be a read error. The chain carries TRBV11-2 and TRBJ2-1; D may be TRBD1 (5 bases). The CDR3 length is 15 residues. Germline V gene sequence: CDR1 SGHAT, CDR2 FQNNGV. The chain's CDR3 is CVSTPYATVLNEQFF. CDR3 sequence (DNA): TGTGTCAGCACCCCCTATGCGACAGTCCTTAATGAGCAGTTCTTC.

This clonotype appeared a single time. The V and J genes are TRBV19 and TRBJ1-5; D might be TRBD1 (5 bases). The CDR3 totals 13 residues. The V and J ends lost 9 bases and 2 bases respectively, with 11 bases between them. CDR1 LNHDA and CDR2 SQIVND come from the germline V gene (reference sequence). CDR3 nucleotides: TGTGCCAGCCAGGGTTTAGGCAATCAGCCCCAGCATTTT. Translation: CASQGLGNQPQHF.

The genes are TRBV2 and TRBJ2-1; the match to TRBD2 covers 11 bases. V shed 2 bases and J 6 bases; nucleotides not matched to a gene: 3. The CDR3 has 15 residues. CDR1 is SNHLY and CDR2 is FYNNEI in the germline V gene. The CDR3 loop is CASSESLAGVNEQFF. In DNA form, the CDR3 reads TGTGCCAGCAGTGAATCACTAGCGGGGGTCAATGAGCAGTTCTTC.

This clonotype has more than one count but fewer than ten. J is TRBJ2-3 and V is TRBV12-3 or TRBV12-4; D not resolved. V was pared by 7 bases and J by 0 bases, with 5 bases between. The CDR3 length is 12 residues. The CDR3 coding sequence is TGTGCCAGCACCGCTAGCACAGATACGCAGTATTTT. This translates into CASTASTDTQYF.

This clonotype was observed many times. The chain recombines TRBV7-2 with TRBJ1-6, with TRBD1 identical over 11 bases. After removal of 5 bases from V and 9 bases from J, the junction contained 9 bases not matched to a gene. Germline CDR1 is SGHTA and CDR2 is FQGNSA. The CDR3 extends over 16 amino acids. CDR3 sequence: CASSRITGTGGSPLHF. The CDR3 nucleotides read TGTGCCAGCAGCCGCATAACCGGGACAGGGGGTTCACCCCTCCACTTT.

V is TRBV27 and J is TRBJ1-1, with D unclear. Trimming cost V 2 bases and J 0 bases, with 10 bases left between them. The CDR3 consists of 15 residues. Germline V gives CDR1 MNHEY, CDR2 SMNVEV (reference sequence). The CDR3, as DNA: TGTGCCAGCAGTTTAGACCTATGGATGAACACTGAAGCTTTCTTT. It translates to CASSLDLWMNTEAFF.

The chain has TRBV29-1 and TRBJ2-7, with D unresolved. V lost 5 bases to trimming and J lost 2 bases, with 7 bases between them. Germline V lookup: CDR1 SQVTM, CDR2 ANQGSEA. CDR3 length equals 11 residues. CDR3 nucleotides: TGCAGCGTTCCTGACACCTACGAGCAGTACTTC. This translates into CSVPDTYEQYF.

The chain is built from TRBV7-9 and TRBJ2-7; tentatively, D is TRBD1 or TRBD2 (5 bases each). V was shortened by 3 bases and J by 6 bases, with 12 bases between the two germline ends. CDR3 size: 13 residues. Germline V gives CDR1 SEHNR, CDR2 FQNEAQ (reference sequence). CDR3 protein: CASSFGTALEQYF. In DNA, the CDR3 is TGTGCCAGCAGCTTCGGGACCGCACTCGAGCAGTACTTC.

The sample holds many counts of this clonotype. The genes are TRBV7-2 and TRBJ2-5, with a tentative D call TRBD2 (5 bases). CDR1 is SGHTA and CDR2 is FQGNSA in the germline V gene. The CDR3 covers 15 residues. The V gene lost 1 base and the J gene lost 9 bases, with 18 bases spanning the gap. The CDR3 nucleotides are TGTGCCAGCAGCTTAGGCCTACTAGAGGTCCCGGCCCAGTACTTC. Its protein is CASSLGLLEVPAQYF.

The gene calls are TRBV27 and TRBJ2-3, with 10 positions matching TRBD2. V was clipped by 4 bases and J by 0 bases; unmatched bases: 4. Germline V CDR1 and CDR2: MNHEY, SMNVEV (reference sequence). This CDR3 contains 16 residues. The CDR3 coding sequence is TGTGCCAGCAGTTCCCCTAGCGGGGGAAGCACAGATACGCAGTATTTT. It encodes CASSSPSGGSTDTQYF.

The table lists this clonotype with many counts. The CDR3 nucleotides are TGTGCCAGCAGCCTCTCAGGGACACGCTCTGGAAACACCATATATTTT. The encoded protein is CASSLSGTRSGNTIYF. This chain joins TRBV7-6 and TRBJ1-3, with a possible D match to TRBD1 (6 bases). Germline CDR1 SGHVS, CDR2 FNYEAQ. The CDR3 extends over 16 amino acids. V lost 5 bases and J 0 bases, leaving 14 bases between the germline ends.

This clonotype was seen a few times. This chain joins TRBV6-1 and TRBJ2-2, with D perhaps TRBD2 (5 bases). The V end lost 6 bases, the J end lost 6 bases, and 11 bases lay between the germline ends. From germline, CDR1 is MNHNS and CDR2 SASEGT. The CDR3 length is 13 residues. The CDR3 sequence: CASSGIIAGELFF. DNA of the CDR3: TGTGCCAGCAGCGGGATAATCGCCGGGGAGCTGTTTTTT.

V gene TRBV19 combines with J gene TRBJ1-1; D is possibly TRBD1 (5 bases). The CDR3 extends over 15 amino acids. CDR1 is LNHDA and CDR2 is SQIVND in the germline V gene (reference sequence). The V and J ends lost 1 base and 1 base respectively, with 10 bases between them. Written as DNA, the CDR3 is TGTGCCAGTAGTATAGGGGACTTTACGAACACTGAAGCTTTCTTT. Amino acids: CASSIGDFTNTEAFF.